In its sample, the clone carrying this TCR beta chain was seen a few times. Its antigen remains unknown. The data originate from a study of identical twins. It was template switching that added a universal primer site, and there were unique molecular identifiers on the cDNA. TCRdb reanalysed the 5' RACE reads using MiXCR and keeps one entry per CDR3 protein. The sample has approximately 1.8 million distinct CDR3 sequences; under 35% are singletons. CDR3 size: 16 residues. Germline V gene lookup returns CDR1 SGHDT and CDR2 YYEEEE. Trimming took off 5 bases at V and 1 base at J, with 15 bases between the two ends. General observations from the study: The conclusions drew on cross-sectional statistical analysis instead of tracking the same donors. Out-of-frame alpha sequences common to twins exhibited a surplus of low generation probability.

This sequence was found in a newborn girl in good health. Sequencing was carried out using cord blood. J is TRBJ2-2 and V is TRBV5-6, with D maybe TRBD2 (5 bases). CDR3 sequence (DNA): TGTGCCAGCAGGCCCCTGGGGAGCGGGAACACCGGGGAGCTGTTTTTT. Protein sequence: CASRPLGSGNTGELFF.